What follows describes a single T cell receptor beta chain. Its specificity is unknown. Other DNA variants within this sample encode the same CDR3. This specimen comes from a study of shared clonotypes between healthy human individuals. V trimming: 6 bases; J trimming: 2 bases; junction bases outside the gene matches: 3. The CDR3 covers 14 residues. CDR1 is KGHSH, CDR2 LQKENI, per germline. The table came from immunoSEQ multiplex PCR; TCRdb's copy has only in-frame clones and leaves some out. This table has about 1.5 million clones, 95% to 99% appearing once. Study findings and constraints: As a rule, naive subsets had a larger estimated richness than memory subsets. Clonotype sharing among donors was thought likely to change with sequencing depth. It was observed that 5% to 6.5% of naive CD4 clonotypes were shared across several donors.

The chain joins TRBV18 to TRBJ2-7; 11 positions agree with TRBD1. The source of this sequence is a man aged 25-40 years in good health. Sequences were obtained from naive CD4+ T cells sorted from blood. Documented subset: CD45RA+ positively selected. As DNA, the CDR3 is TGTGCCAGCTCCCAGGGACAGGGGGCCTACGAGCAGTACTTC. Protein: CASSQGQGAYEQYF.